Listed here are 32 T cell receptor beta chains from one sample, sequenced in a study of T-cell memory formation after mild COVID-19. TCRdb re-analysed the 5' RACE reads in MiXCR, keeping a single row per CDR3 protein. Among some 190,000 distinct CDR3 sequences listed, around 17% were seen once. Source material: PBMCs or a T cell subset sorted from them (not recorded which). These receptors were taken from an adult woman who had mild COVID-19 (a few samples of this study predate the infection). Cell type and time point are not known.

This clonotype was seen only a few times. V and J are TRBV7-2 and TRBJ2-7; tentatively, D is TRBD1 (6 bases). Trimming pared 8 bases from V and 0 bases from J, leaving 14 bases between. Germline V lookup: CDR1 SGHTA, CDR2 FQGNSA. The CDR3 covers 14 residues. Written as DNA, the CDR3 is TGTGCCAGCTCCGGGACACCCAGCTCCTACGAGCAGTACTTC. This encodes CASSGTPSSYEQYF.

The J gene is TRBJ1-5, the V gene TRBV18; D gene unclear. Germline-derived CDR1 and CDR2 are KGHSH and LQKENI. V shed 3 bases and J shed 5 bases, with 11 bases lying between them. The CDR3 totals 14 residues. This CDR3 reads CASSPVGKDQPQHF. The CDR3 DNA reads as TGTGCCAGCTCACCCGTGGGTAAGGATCAGCCCCAGCATTTT.

This clonotype occurred a few times. The rearrangement links TRBV5-5 to TRBJ2-5; D gene ambiguous. From germline, CDR1 is SGHKS and CDR2 YYEKEE (reference sequence). This CDR3 has 12 residues. V dropped 4 bases and J dropped 3 bases, with 7 bases sitting between them. CDR3 loop: CASSAEEETQYF. The CDR3 nucleotides are TGTGCCAGCAGCGCAGAGGAAGAGACCCAGTACTTC.

This chain joins TRBV30 and TRBJ1-1; D perhaps matches TRBD1 (5 bases). Germline V gene sequence: CDR1 GTSNPN, CDR2 SVGIG (reference sequence). This CDR3 is built from 12 residues. V was clipped by 0 bases and J by 10 bases, with 12 bases between them. CDR3 sequence reads: CAWSVGMRGAFF. The CDR3 DNA follows: TGTGCCTGGAGTGTGGGTATGAGGGGAGCTTTCTTT. The entire variable domain, with the rest obtained from reference TRBV30 and TRBJ1-1, is as follows: SQTIHQWPATLVQPVGSPLSLECTVEGTSNPNLYWYRQAAGRGLQLLFYSVGIGQISSEVPQNLSASRPQDRQFILSSKKLLLSDSGFYLCAWSVGMRGAFFGQGTRLTVV.

This clonotype occurred a few times. The gene calls are TRBV5-4 and TRBJ1-2; TRBD1 matches at 7 bases. Germline values: CDR1 SGHNT, CDR2 YYREEE (reference sequence). The CDR3 is 14 amino acids. V lost 0 bases, J lost 3 bases, and 2 bases stayed unmatched. CDR3 DNA: TGTGCCAGCAGCTTGGTAGGACAGGACTATGGCTACACCTTC. It codes for CASSLVGQDYGYTF. The variable domain in full, completed from reference TRBV5-4 and TRBJ1-2, reads ETGVTQSPTHLIKTRGQQVTLRCSSQSGHNTVSWYQQALGQGPQFIFQYYREEENGRGNFPPRFSGLQFPNYSSELNVNALELDDSALYLCASSLVGQDYGYTFGSGTRLTVV.

This clonotype was seen a few times. This sequence joins TRBV12-3 or TRBV12-4 and TRBJ2-1; 9 nucleotides line up with TRBD2. The V segment lost 6 bases and the J segment 6 bases; nucleotides outside the gene matches: 9. CDR3 length equals 15 residues. In DNA form, the CDR3 reads TGTGCCAGCAGAGGGAGCAGCGGGGGGTTCAATGAGCAGTTCTTC. It encodes CASRGSSGGFNEQFF.

The genes are TRBV20-1 and TRBJ1-2; D unclear. This CDR3 has 13 residues. The V and J ends lost 3 bases and 4 bases respectively, with 12 bases between them. CDR1 and CDR2 (germline): DFQATT, SNEGSKA (reference sequence). The chain's CDR3 is CSARLSGGYGYTF. CDR3 bases: TGCAGTGCTAGGCTATCAGGAGGCTATGGCTACACCTTC.

This clonotype was detected only a few times. The rearrangement uses TRBV20-1 and TRBJ2-1, with D perhaps matching TRBD1 (6 bases). CDR1 DFQATT and CDR2 SNEGSKA come from the germline V gene (reference sequence). V lost 3 bases, J lost 4 bases, and 10 bases lay in between. The CDR3 is 13 residues long. The CDR3 protein is CSARWTDYNEQFF. The CDR3, as DNA: TGCAGTGCTAGGTGGACAGATTACAATGAGCAGTTCTTC.

The chain uses TRBV7-9 and TRBJ1-1; 8 bases align to TRBD1. CDR1 SEHNR and CDR2 FQNEAQ come from the germline V gene (reference sequence). The CDR3 runs 15 residues. The junction had 6 bases not matched to a gene; V was cut back by 1 base and J by 5 bases. CDR3 nucleotides: TGTGCCAGCAGCTTAGGGCAAAACAGGGGGACTGAAGCTTTCTTT. Residues: CASSLGQNRGTEAFF.

The table lists this clonotype with a few counts. The rearrangement links TRBV20-1 to TRBJ2-4; D perhaps matches TRBD1 (6 bases). The V end was cut by 8 bases, the J end by 0 bases, with 11 bases between. There are 13 residues in the CDR3. The germline V gene encodes CDR1 DFQATT and CDR2 SNEGSKA (reference sequence). DNA for the CDR3: TGCAGTTCGACAGGTCTAGCCAAAAACATTCAGTACTTC. This sequence encodes CSSTGLAKNIQYF.

The chain carries TRBV5-5 and TRBJ2-5; D may be TRBD2 (6 bases). The CDR3 is 13 residues long. The germline V and J ends were trimmed by 2 bases and 1 base, with 6 bases remaining between them. Germline V gene data show CDR1 as SGHKS and CDR2 as YYEKEE (reference sequence). The CDR3 nucleotides read TGTGCCAGCAGCTTTAGCGGCCAAGAGACCCAGTACTTC. It codes for CASSFSGQETQYF.

This clonotype has more than one count but fewer than ten. The chain recombines TRBV6-5 with TRBJ1-1; weak D call: TRBD1 (6 bases). CDR1 is MNHEY and CDR2 is SVGAGI in the germline V gene. The V and J ends lost 3 bases and 5 bases respectively, with 13 bases between them. CDR3 length equals 14 residues. The CDR3 protein is CASSYKGVGTEAFF. The CDR3 DNA is TGTGCCAGCAGTTATAAGGGGGTCGGTACTGAAGCTTTCTTT.

The chain carries TRBV5-1 and TRBJ1-2; D call uncertain. The CDR3 length is 14 residues. Per germline, CDR1 SGHRS and CDR2 YFSETQ. Trimming stripped 0 bases from V and 4 bases from J, with 10 bases between. CDR3 nucleotide sequence: TGCGCCAGCAGCTTGGGGGCAGAGCCCTATGGCTACACCTTC. It codes for CASSLGAEPYGYTF.

V and J are TRBV19 and TRBJ1-1, with 9 bases identical to TRBD1. This CDR3 has 14 residues. Germline V gene lookup returns CDR1 LNHDA and CDR2 SQIVND (reference sequence). Unmatched junction bases numbered 3, after V lost 6 bases and J lost 1 base. CDR3 DNA: TGTGCCAGTAGGACAGGGGGGTCGAACACTGAAGCTTTCTTT. Its translation: CASRTGGSNTEAFF.

This clonotype was seen a few times. The chain couples TRBV20-1 to TRBJ2-3; D remains unclear. The CDR3 runs 11 residues. Trimming shortened V by 0 bases and J by 5 bases, and 3 bases separated the two germline ends. Per germline, CDR1 DFQATT and CDR2 SNEGSKA (reference sequence). The chain's CDR3 is CSARDLDTQYF. The CDR3, as DNA: TGCAGTGCTAGAGACCTAGATACGCAGTATTTT.

This chain uses TRBV12-3 or TRBV12-4 with TRBJ1-5; no clear D. The V end lost 3 bases, the J end lost 6 bases, and 9 bases lay between the germline ends. The CDR3 contains 13 residues. The CDR3 protein is CASSLSSGQPQHF. For the CDR3, the DNA is TGTGCCAGCAGTTTGTCCAGCGGTCAGCCCCAGCATTTT.

This clonotype was seen more than once but under ten times. The chain couples TRBV7-2 to TRBJ2-1; the match to TRBD2 covers 11 bases. Trimming cost V 1 base and J 1 base; bases outside gene matches: 6. The germline V gene has CDR1 SGHTA and CDR2 FQGNSA. This CDR3 comprises 18 residues. The chain's CDR3 is CASSLGFSGRASYNEQFF. The DNA for the CDR3 is TGTGCCAGCAGCTTAGGTTTTAGCGGGAGGGCTTCCTACAATGAGCAGTTCTTC.

The genes are TRBV12-3 or TRBV12-4 and TRBJ2-7; D may be TRBD1 or TRBD2 (5 bases each). V lost 7 bases and J 3 bases, leaving 10 bases between the germline ends. The CDR3 spans 12 residues. The CDR3 DNA is TGTGCCAGCAATCGGGGCGGCTACGAGCAGTACTTC. Amino acid sequence: CASNRGGYEQYF.

The V gene is TRBV7-9, the J gene TRBJ1-5; the match to TRBD1 covers 10 bases. The germline V gene has CDR1 SEHNR and CDR2 FQNEAQ (reference sequence). V shed 5 bases and J 6 bases; nucleotides not matched to a gene: 19. The CDR3 loop spans 19 amino acids. The CDR3 nucleotides are TGTGCCAGCAGCGCCTTTGGGAGTTGGACAGGGGGGTCGGGTCAGCCCCAGCATTTT. As protein: CASSAFGSWTGGSGQPQHF.

This clonotype was seen a handful of times. V usage is TRBV11-2 and J usage is TRBJ1-5; D unresolved. V gave up 1 base and J gave up 4 bases, with 5 bases separating them. There are 13 residues in the CDR3. Germline V gene lookup returns CDR1 SGHAT and CDR2 FQNNGV. CDR3 in DNA: TGTGCCAGCAGCTTAGCAGAGAATCAGCCCCAGCATTTT. It yields the protein CASSLAENQPQHF. The whole variable domain, remainder taken from reference TRBV11-2 and TRBJ1-5, is EAGVAQSPRYKIIEKRQSVAFWCNPISGHATLYWYQQILGQGPKLLIQFQNNGVVDDSQLPKDRFSAERLKGVDSTLKIQPAKLEDSAVYLCASSLAENQPQHFGDGTRLSIL.

This clonotype has a handful of counts. The rearrangement uses TRBV20-1 and TRBJ2-7, with D possibly matching TRBD1 (7 bases). Germline V lookup: CDR1 DFQATT, CDR2 SNEGSKA (reference sequence). The CDR3 consists of 14 residues. Trimming shortened V by 8 bases and J by 1 base, and 18 bases separated the two germline ends. The CDR3 DNA is TGCAGTTCCGCCAGCAGGGGGAGGTCCTACGAGCAGTACTTC. Protein product: CSSASRGRSYEQYF.

J is TRBJ2-1 and V is TRBV7-2; a weak D match, TRBD2 (5 bases). Trimming left V 3 bases short and J 6 bases short, with 12 bases between. This CDR3 is 14 amino acids long. Germline CDR1 and CDR2: SGHTA and FQGNSA. The CDR3, as DNA: TGTGCCAGCAGCTTGGTGGGAGCGTTCAATGAGCAGTTCTTC. Its protein is CASSLVGAFNEQFF.

This clonotype appeared a few times. The rearrangement uses TRBV20-1 and TRBJ1-1; D gene uncertain. Germline-derived CDR1 and CDR2 are DFQATT and SNEGSKA (reference sequence). The CDR3 is made up of 14 amino acids. The germline V and J ends were trimmed by 1 base and 1 base, with 10 bases remaining between them. The CDR3 loop is CSARVIPGNTEAFF. In nucleotides, the CDR3 is TGCAGTGCTAGAGTAATCCCTGGGAACACTGAAGCTTTCTTT.

This clonotype was seen at least ten times. The gene calls are TRBV4-1 and TRBJ2-5; a possible D gene is TRBD1 (6 bases). Trimming took 4 bases from V and 2 from J, leaving 14 bases between them. Per the germline V gene, CDR1 is MGHRA and CDR2 is YSYEKL. The CDR3 is made up of 15 amino acids. The CDR3 coding sequence is TGCGCCAGCAGCCCTACAGGGATTACTCAAGAGACCCAGTACTTC. It specifies CASSPTGITQETQYF.

V gene TRBV2 combines with J gene TRBJ2-1; TRBD2 agrees at 9 bases. There are 15 residues in the CDR3. Germline lookup yields CDR1 SNHLY and CDR2 FYNNEI. V was pared by 2 bases and J by 15 bases, with 14 bases of the junction left unmatched. The CDR3 here is CASSERASGTPRPFF. The CDR3 coding sequence is TGTGCCAGCAGTGAAAGGGCTAGCGGGACCCCAAGGCCGTTCTTC.

DNA of the CDR3: TGTGCCAGCAGCTTGGGACTAGCGAGGATGTACTTC. This encodes CASSLGLARMYF. The V call is TRBV5-4, the J call TRBJ2-7; TRBD2 agrees at 8 bases. J lost 12 bases, V lost 0 bases, and 5 bases had no gene match. Germline values: CDR1 SGHNT, CDR2 YYREEE (reference sequence). The CDR3 spans 12 residues.

The chain combines TRBV6-5 with TRBJ2-7; 8 nucleotides align to TRBD2. The CDR3 covers 16 residues. Germline V CDR1 and CDR2: MNHEY, SVGAGI. Germline trimming cut 2 bases from V and 5 bases from J; bases unmatched to any gene: 11. CDR3 sequence (DNA): TGTGCCAGCAGTTACCATAGGAGCGGGAGTCCCCACGAGCAGTACTTC. Protein sequence: CASSYHRSGSPHEQYF.

The genes are TRBV7-2 and TRBJ1-5; the D is unclear. This CDR3 is built from 12 residues. Germline V gene data show CDR1 as SGHTA and CDR2 as FQGNSA. V lost 3 bases and J lost 7, with 7 bases in between. DNA for the CDR3: TGTGCCAGCAGCTTCGGTGGGCAGCCCCAGCATTTT. Encoded protein: CASSFGGQPQHF.

The chain recombines TRBV2 with TRBJ1-1, with unresolved D. Germline values: CDR1 SNHLY, CDR2 FYNNEI. Trimming took off 6 bases at V and 4 bases at J, with 9 bases between the two ends. This CDR3 comprises 12 residues. CDR3: CASSGDLTEAFF. The CDR3 DNA is TGTGCCAGCAGCGGTGACCTCACTGAAGCTTTCTTT. The full variable domain, in which reference TRBV2 and TRBJ1-1 provide the parts outside the CDR3, is EPEVTQTPSHQVTQMGQEVILRCVPISNHLYFYWYRQILGQKVEFLVSFYNNEISEKSEIFDDQFSVERPDGSNFTLKIRSTKLEDSAMYFCASSGDLTEAFFGQGTRLTVV.

V usage is TRBV11-1 and J usage is TRBJ2-1, with 9 bases that match TRBD2. V was pared by 5 bases and J by 4 bases, with 3 bases of the junction left unmatched. The CDR3 has 14 amino acids. CDR1 and CDR2 from the germline V gene are SGHAT and FQDESV (reference sequence). In DNA, the CDR3 is TGTGCCAGCAGCAGCGGGAGGAGGTACAATGAGCAGTTCTTC. It is translated as CASSSGRRYNEQFF.

In this sample, this clonotype turned up once. The V gene is TRBV6-1, the J gene TRBJ1-3, with 8 bases matching TRBD1. V dropped 4 bases and J dropped 3; count of bases not matched to a gene: 8. Germline V lookup: CDR1 MNHNS, CDR2 SASEGT. There are 16 residues in the CDR3. The CDR3 loop is CASSGRQGWGGNTIYF. In nucleotides, the CDR3 is TGTGCCAGCAGTGGCCGACAGGGGTGGGGTGGAAACACCATATATTTT.

In its sample, this clonotype was seen a few times. The V gene is TRBV6-5, the J gene TRBJ1-5, with 7 bases matching TRBD1. The CDR3 contains 16 residues. V was pared by 6 bases and J by 0 bases, with 8 bases of the junction left unmatched. CDR1 is MNHEY and CDR2 is SVGAGI in the germline V gene. CDR3 loop: CASRITGASSNQPQHF. The DNA of the CDR3 is TGTGCCAGCAGAATCACAGGGGCCTCTAGCAATCAGCCCCAGCATTTT.